Below, one TCR beta chain is given with its context. Its antigen is currently unknown. The sample comes from a study of memory CD4+ T cells and cytomegalovirus serostatus. Study-wide context: This sample comes from healthy Belgian adults, about 10 CMV seropositive, approximately 23 seronegative. Study-wide results and limits: Each of roughly 65 CMV-associated TCRbeta sequences occurred in one to five individuals. The CMV-associated TCR signature appears largely within the CD4+ memory repertoire.

The V gene lost 2 bases and the J gene lost 3 bases, with 7 bases spanning the gap. This CDR3 is 13 amino acids long. Germline CDR1 reads MGHRA; CDR2 reads YSYEKL. Single viable CD3+CD4+CD8-CD45RO+ cells were sorted as the memory CD4+ T cells. The repertoire was sequenced with immunoSEQ multiplex PCR; TCRdb's copy has only in-frame clones and lacks some. The sample yields 45,000 to 60,000 clones, roughly 78% seen once. V is TRBV4-1 and J is TRBJ1-2; D perhaps matches TRBD1 (5 bases). The sample comprised memory CD4+ T cells from blood. The TCR sequence derives from an adult in good health and CMV-seronegative. CDR3 region: CASSQQGDYGYTF. Here the CDR3 DNA reads TGCGCCAGCAGCCAACAGGGTGACTATGGCTACACCTTC.